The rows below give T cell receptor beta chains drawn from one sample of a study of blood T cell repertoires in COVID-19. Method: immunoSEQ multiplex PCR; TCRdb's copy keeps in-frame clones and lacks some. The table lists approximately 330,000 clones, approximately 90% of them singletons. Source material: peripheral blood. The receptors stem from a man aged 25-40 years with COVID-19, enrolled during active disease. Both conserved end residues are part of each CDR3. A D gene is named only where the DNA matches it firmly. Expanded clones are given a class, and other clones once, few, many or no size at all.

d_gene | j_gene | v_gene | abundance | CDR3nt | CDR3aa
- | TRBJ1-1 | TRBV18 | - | TGTGCCAGCTCACCACCAAATACAGTGAACACTGAAGCTTTCTTT | CASSPPNTVNTEAFF
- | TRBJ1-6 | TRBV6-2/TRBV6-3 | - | TGTGCCAGCAGTTACGACCCCAGGCCGGGATATAATTCACCCCTCCACTTT | CASSYDPRPGYNSPLHF
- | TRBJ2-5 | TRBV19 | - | TGTGCCAGTAGTCCTACGGACAGATATGAAGAGACCCAGTACTTC | CASSPTDRYEETQYF
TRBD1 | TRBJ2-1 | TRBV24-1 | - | TGTGCCACCAGTGACAACAGGGGTTCTGTTCGCAATGAGCAGTTCTTC | CATSDNRGSVRNEQFF
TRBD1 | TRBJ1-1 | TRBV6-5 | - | TGTGCCAGCAGTTACACTTCGGGGACAGTGAACACTGAAGCTTTCTTT | CASSYTSGTVNTEAFF
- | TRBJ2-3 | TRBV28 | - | TGTGCCAGCAGCCCTTACCGGGGCACAGATACGCAGTATTTT | CASSPYRGTDTQYF
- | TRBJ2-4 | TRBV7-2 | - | TGTGCCAGCAGCCAAACATCTAAAAACATTCAGTACTTC | CASSQTSKNIQYF
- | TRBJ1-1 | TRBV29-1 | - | TGCAGCGTTGAAGATCTTATATGGAGTGGGACTGAAGCTTTCTTT | CSVEDLIWSGTEAFF
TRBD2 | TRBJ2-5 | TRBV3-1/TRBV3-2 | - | TGTGCCAGCAGCTTCGTAAGCGGGGTGGAGACCCAGTACTTC | CASSFVSGVETQYF
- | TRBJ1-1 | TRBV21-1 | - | TGTGCCAGCAAACGTAGGGGATCGAACACTGAAGCTTTCTTT | CASKRRGSNTEAFF
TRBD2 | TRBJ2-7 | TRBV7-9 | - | TGTGCCAGCAGCTTGTTTTGGACTAGCGGGGCCGATACGGACTACGAGCAGTACTTC | CASSLFWTSGADTDYEQYF
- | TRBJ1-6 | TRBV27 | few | TGTGCCAGCAGTTTCCGTGGGGCGGGGGGTCGCTCCTATAATTCACCCCTCCACTTT | CASSFRGAGGRSYNSPLHF
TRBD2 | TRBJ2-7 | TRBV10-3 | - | TGTGCCATCAGACCCCGGGGGGGAACCTACGAGCAGTACTTC | CAIRPRGGTYEQYF
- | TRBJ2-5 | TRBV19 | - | TGTGCCAGTAGTCGGAGGGGACTCGAACTGCAAGAGACCCAGTACTTC | CASSRRGLELQETQYF
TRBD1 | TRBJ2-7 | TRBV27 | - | TGTGCCAGCAGGCCAGGGGGTAGCTCCTACGAGCAGTACTTC | CASRPGGSSYEQYF
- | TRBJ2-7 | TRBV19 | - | TGTGCCAGTAGTATCGCGAGGGACTACGAGCAGTACTTC | CASSIARDYEQYF
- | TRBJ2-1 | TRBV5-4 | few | TGTGCCAGCAGCTTGAAATCCGGAAGGGGCCATGAGCAGTTCTTC | CASSLKSGRGHEQFF
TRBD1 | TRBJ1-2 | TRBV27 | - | TGTGCCAGCAGCTTAAACAGGGGGCGAGGCTACACCTTC | CASSLNRGRGYTF
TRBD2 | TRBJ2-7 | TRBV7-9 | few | TGTGCCAGCACCCCTCGGGGGGTGGGCTACGAGCAGTACTTC | CASTPRGVGYEQYF
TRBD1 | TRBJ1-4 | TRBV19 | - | TGTGCCAGTAGCCGACAGGGCGATAATGAAAAACTGTTTTTT | CASSRQGDNEKLFF
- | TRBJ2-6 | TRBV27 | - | TGTGCCACCCGGGAGTCTGGGGCCAACGTCCTGACTTTC | CATRESGANVLTF
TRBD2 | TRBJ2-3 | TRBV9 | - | TGTGCCAGCAGCGGGAGCGGGGATTATCGTCGCACAGATACGCAGTATTTT | CASSGSGDYRRTDTQYF
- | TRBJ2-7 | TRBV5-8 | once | TGTGCCAGCAGGGAAGAGGGAAACTACGAGCAGTACTTC | CASREEGNYEQYF
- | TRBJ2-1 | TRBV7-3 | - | TGTGCCAGCAGTCGGGGGCAGGGGGAGAATGAGCAGTTCTTC | CASSRGQGENEQFF
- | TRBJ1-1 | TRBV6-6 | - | TGTGCCAGCAGTTACGAACAGGGCCAACTGAACACTGAAGCTTTCTTT | CASSYEQGQLNTEAFF
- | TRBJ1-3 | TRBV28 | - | TGTGCCAGCAGTTTATTCCGCAGGGCTGGAAACACCATATATTTT | CASSLFRRAGNTIYF
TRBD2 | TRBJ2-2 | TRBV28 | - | TGTGCCAGCAAGCCTGGCGGGAGGCGCACCGGGGAGCTGTTTTTT | CASKPGGRRTGELFF
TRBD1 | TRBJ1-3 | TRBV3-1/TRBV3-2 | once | TGTGCCAGCAGCTACGGAGAGGGGGCGGCTGGAAACACCATATATTTT | CASSYGEGAAGNTIYF
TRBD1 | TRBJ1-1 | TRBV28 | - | TGTGCCAGCAGCAACAGGGGGTTCGAGACTGAAGCTTTCTTT | CASSNRGFETEAFF
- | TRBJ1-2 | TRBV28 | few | TGTGCCAGCACCACCACGGGGGGTCGTGGCTACACCTTC | CASTTTGGRGYTF
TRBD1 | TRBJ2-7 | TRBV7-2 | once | TGTGCCAGCAGCTTAGCACAGGGGATTTTTTCCTACGAGCAGTACTTC | CASSLAQGIFSYEQYF
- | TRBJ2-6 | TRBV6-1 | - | TGTGCCAGCAGTTTGGGGGCGTCTGGGGCCAACGTCCTGACTTTC | CASSLGASGANVLTF
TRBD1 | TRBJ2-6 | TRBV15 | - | TGTGCCACCAGCAGAGATCAGCCGGGACAGGGACTAATAGGTGTGACCTCTGGGGCCAACGTCCTGACTTTC | CATSRDQPGQGLIGVTSGANVLTF
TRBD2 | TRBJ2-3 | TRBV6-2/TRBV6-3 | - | TGTGCCAGCAGTTACCCTAGCGGGGGAGTAGATACGCAGTATTTT | CASSYPSGGVDTQYF
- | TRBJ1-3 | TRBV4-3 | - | TGCGCCAGCAGCCAAGATATCGGGAAACCAAACACCATATATTTT | CASSQDIGKPNTIYF
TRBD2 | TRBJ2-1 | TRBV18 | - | TGTGCCAGCTCACCCCGGACTAGCGGGGGGCCCCAGTTCTTC | CASSPRTSGGPQFF
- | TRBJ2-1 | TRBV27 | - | TGTGCCAGCAGCCTGGGTAGCGGATACAATGAGCAGTTCTTC | CASSLGSGYNEQFF
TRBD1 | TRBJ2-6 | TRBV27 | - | TGTGCCAGCAGTTCGGGGACAGCTCACTCTGGGGCCAACGTCCTGACTTTC | CASSSGTAHSGANVLTF
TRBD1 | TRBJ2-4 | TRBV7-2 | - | TGTGCCAGCAGCTTAGCAGCGACAGGGCTAGCCAAAAACATTCAGTACTTC | CASSLAATGLAKNIQYF
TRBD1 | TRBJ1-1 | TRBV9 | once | TGTGCCAGCAGCGCTTGGACAGGGAGCACTGAAGCTTTCTTT | CASSAWTGSTEAFF
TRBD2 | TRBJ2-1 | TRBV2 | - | TGTGCCACAAGGAAACTAGCGACCTCCTACAATGAGCAGTTCTTC | CATRKLATSYNEQFF
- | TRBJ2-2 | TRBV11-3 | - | TGTGCCAGCAGCCTCACTTACAGCGGCGGAGGAACCGGGGAGCTGTTTTTT | CASSLTYSGGGTGELFF
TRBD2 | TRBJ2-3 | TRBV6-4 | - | TGTGCCAGCAGTGACTCGGGGACTAGCGGGGGAGGCACAGATACGCAGTATTTT | CASSDSGTSGGGTDTQYF
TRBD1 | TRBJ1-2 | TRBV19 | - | TGTGCCAGTAGTATAGGATTAGGGACAGTTTATGGCTACACCTTC | CASSIGLGTVYGYTF
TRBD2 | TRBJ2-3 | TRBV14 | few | TGTGCCAGCAGCCAAGACGCCTTTAGCGGGAGGTACACAGATACGCAGTATTTT | CASSQDAFSGRYTDTQYF
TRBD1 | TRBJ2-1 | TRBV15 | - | TGTGCCACCAGCGGGGGACAGGAATCCTACAATGAGCAGTTCTTC | CATSGGQESYNEQFF
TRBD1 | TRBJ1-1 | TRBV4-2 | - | TGTGCCAGCAGCCAAGATTGGACAGGGAGGACTGAAGCTTTCTTT | CASSQDWTGRTEAFF
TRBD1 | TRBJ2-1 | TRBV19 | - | TGTGCCAGTAGTACCGGACAGGGGGCCCCGAGCTCCTACAATGAGCAGTTCTTC | CASSTGQGAPSSYNEQFF
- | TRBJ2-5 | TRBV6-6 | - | TGTGCCAGCAGTTATAGCTTATCGACAGCACAGACCCAGTACTTC | CASSYSLSTAQTQYF
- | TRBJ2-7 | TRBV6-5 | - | TGTGCCAGCAGACACGAAAATTCCCCCCACTACGAGCAGTACTTC | CASRHENSPHYEQYF
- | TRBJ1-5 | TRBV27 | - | TGTGCCAGCAGTTTAATTTCGGGAATAAGTCAGCCCCAGCATTTT | CASSLISGISQPQHF